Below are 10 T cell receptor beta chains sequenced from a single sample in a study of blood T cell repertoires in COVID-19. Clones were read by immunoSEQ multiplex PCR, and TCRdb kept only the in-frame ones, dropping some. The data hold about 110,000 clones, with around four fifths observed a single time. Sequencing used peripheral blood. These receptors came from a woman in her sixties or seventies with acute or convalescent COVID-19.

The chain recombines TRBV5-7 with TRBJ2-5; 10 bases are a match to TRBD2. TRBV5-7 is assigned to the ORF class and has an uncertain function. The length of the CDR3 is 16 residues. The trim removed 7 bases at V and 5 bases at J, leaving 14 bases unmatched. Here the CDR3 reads CASGAEAGGPLETQYF. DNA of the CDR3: TGTGCCAGCGGAGCGGAAGCGGGGGGGCCGTTGGAGACCCAGTACTTC.

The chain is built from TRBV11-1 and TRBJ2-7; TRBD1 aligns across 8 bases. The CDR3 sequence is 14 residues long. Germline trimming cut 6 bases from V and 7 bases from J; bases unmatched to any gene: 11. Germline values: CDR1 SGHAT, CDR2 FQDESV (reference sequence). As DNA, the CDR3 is TGTGCCAGCAGTACCGACAGGGGCAGGATTGAGCAGTACTTC. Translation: CASSTDRGRIEQYF.

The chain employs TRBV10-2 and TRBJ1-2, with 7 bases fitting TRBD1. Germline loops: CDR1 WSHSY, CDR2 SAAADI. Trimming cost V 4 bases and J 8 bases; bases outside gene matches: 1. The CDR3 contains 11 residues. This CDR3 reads CASSATGGYTF. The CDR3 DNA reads TGCGCCAGCAGTGCGACAGGGGGCTACACCTTC.

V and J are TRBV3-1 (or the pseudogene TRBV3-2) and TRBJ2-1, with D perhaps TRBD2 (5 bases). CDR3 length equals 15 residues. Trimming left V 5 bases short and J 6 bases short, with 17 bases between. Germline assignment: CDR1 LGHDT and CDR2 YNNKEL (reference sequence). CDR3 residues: CASSSPGPGINEQFF. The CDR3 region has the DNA TGTGCCAGCAGCTCCCCCGGCCCCGGGATCAATGAGCAGTTCTTC.

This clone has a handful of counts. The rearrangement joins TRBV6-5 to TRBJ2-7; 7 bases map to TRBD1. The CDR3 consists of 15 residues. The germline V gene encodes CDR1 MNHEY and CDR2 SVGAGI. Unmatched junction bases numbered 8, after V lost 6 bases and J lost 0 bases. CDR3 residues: CASSRTGFSSYEQYV. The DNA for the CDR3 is TGTGCCAGCAGCCGGACAGGTTTTAGCTCCTACGAGCAGTACGTC.

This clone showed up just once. CDR3: CASSTSRARGETQYF. Written as DNA, the CDR3 is TGTGCCAGTAGTACTTCCCGGGCGCGCGGGGAGACCCAGTACTTC. This sequence joins TRBV19 and TRBJ2-5, with D possibly TRBD2 on 5 matching bases. CDR1 and CDR2 from the germline V gene are LNHDA and SQIVND (reference sequence). CDR3 length: 15 residues. V lost 4 bases and J 5 bases, leaving 17 bases between the germline ends.

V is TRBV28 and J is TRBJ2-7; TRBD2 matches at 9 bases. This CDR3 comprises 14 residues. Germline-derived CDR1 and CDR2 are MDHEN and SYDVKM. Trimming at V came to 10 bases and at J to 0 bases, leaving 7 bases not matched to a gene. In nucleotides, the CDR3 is TGTGCCACCGTGACTAGCGGAAACTCCTACGAGCAGTACTTC. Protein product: CATVTSGNSYEQYF.

This CDR3 is CASSLPQGVGYTF. The CDR3 DNA follows: TGTGCCAGCAGCTTACCCCAGGGTGTTGGCTACACCTTC. The chain recombines TRBV11-2 with TRBJ1-2; possible D gene TRBD1, 5 bases. Germline V gives CDR1 SGHAT, CDR2 FQNNGV. There are 13 residues in the CDR3. Trimming took 2 bases from V and 7 from J, leaving 11 bases between them. Based on the CDR3 plus reference TRBV11-2 and TRBJ1-2, the full variable domain is EAGVAQSPRYKIIEKRQSVAFWCNPISGHATLYWYQQILGQGPKLLIQFQNNGVVDDSQLPKDRFSAERLKGVDSTLKIQPAKLEDSAVYLCASSLPQGVGYTFGSGTRLTVV.

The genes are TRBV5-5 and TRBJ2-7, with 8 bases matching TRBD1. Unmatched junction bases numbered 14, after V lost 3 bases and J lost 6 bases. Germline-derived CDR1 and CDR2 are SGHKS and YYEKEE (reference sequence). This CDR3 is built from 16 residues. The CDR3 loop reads CASSSTPGGLVAEQYV. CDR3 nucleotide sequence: TGTGCCAGCAGCTCTACCCCAGGGGGCCTAGTCGCCGAGCAGTACGTC.

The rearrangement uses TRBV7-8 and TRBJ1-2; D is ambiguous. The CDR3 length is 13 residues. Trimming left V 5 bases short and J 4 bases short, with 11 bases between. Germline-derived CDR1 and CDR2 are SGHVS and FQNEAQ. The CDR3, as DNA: TGTGCCAGCAGCCTTACGCTGGCCTATGGCTACACCTTC. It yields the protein CASSLTLAYGYTF.